This TCR beta chain was sequenced during a study of CD8+ T cells in alopecia areata. Study details: Oral tofacitinib, 5 to 10 mg twice daily, was given in an open-label trial.

The treatment denotes: oral pan-JAK inhibitor, 5-10 mg twice daily. Obtained from alopecia areata patients were lesional scalp punch biopsies along with peripheral blood. The CDR3 extends over 15 amino acids. Germline values: CDR1 MRHNA, CDR2 SNTAGT. V lost 3 bases to trimming and J lost 2 bases, with 10 bases between them. Following RNA extraction, reverse transcription yielded cDNA that acted as the sequencing template. Method: immunoSEQ multiplex PCR; TCRdb's copy keeps in-frame clones and lacks some. This table holds 150,000 to 200,000 clones, more than 50% found once. This clone was observed a few times. Its antigen is unknown. Study findings and constraints: Scalp clonality and expanded CD8+ clones among the top 100 fell significantly with tofacitinib.

The V and J genes are TRBV6-4 and TRBJ1-4, with D hard to call. The clonotype comes from a human donor with alopecia areata. The material was CD4+ T cells sorted from blood, obtained at week 24, from a patient treated with tofacitinib. The CDR3 nucleotides are TGTGCCAGCAGTGAAAACGGGAAGACTAATGAAAAACTGTTTTTT. Translating gives CASSENGKTNEKLFF.